These 5 T cell receptor beta chains came from one sample sequenced in a study of CD8 T cells in ankylosing spondylitis. TCRdb redid the calling of the 5' RACE reads with MiXCR, one entry per CDR3 protein. Of around 340,000 distinct CDR3 sequences detected, approximately 15% appear once; the ten largest clones hold 0.85% to 1.4%. The sequenced material came from blood, either unsorted or a sorted T cell fraction (not recorded which). These receptors all come from a male donor with ankylosing spondylitis or in good health (not recorded which).

This chain joins TRBV12-3 or TRBV12-4 and TRBJ2-5, with a possible D match to TRBD2 (5 bases). Between the trimmed V and J ends, which lost 4 bases and 1 base, there was a span of 10 bases. The CDR3 runs 14 residues. The CDR3 protein is CASSSRTFQETQYF. The CDR3 DNA follows: TGTGCCAGCAGTTCTAGGACTTTCCAAGAGACCCAGTACTTC.

This clonotype was recorded a few times. The J gene is TRBJ1-5, the V gene TRBV2; 7 bases match TRBD1. Germline V gives CDR1 SNHLY, CDR2 FYNNEI. The CDR3 is made up of 13 amino acids. V trimming: 8 bases; J trimming: 4 bases; junction bases outside the gene matches: 5. The CDR3 DNA reads TGTGCCAGCGGACAGGATTTTAATCAGCCCCAGCATTTT. This codes for CASGQDFNQPQHF.

A few counts support this clonotype. The V call is TRBV11-2, the J call TRBJ2-5; D gene unclear. Trimming cost V 0 bases and J 2 bases, with 7 bases left between them. Per the germline V gene, CDR1 is SGHAT and CDR2 is FQNNGV. The CDR3 spans 14 residues. CDR3 DNA: TGTGCCAGCAGCTTAGATCCTTATCAAGAGACCCAGTACTTC. This encodes CASSLDPYQETQYF.

This clonotype was observed a few times. This chain uses TRBV12-3 or TRBV12-4 with TRBJ1-1; no reliable D call. Trimming took 2 bases from V and 2 from J, leaving 6 bases between them. The CDR3 covers 13 residues. This chain's CDR3 is CASSLRYNTEAFF. The CDR3 DNA reads as TGTGCCAGCAGTTTAAGGTATAACACTGAAGCTTTCTTT.

The chain links TRBV5-1 to TRBJ1-2; weak D call: TRBD1 (5 bases). V was cut by 2 bases and J by 8 bases, with 16 bases left in between. The germline V gene encodes CDR1 SGHRS and CDR2 YFSETQ. CDR3 size: 14 residues. This CDR3 reads CASSFVAGGGGYTF. CDR3 bases: TGCGCCAGCAGCTTTGTGGCCGGCGGGGGAGGCTACACCTTC.